The entry that follows covers one T cell receptor beta chain sequence. A 5'RACE template switching approach incorporating UMIs was used to make TCR beta cDNA. Reprocessing the 5' RACE reads, TCRdb reports a single entry for every CDR3 protein and omits DNA. The sample data list fewer than 400,000 distinct CDR3 sequences. The data originate from a study of T cells expressing NK-cell markers. Germline loops: CDR1 SGHNT, CDR2 YENEEA. CDR3 size: 15 residues. Source material: blood T cells: a sorted CD56 or NKG2C T cell subset, CD4+ or CD8+ T cells, or bulk PBMC T cells (not recorded which). The TCR sequence derives from a woman in her forties or fifties in good health. The rearrangement uses TRBV11-3 and TRBJ2-4; checking the TCRdb D call of TRBD1 is not possible without DNA. The CDR3 reads CASSYPGGAKNIQYF.